This is a list of T cell receptor beta chains from one sample in a study of shared clonotypes between healthy human individuals. Clones were sequenced by immunoSEQ multiplex PCR, and TCRdb holds only the in-frame ones, with some missing. Among more than 450,000 clones listed, 60% to 85% were seen once. Sequencing was carried out using PBMCs. The receptors here all came from a woman aged 40 to 50 in good health. Some clones in this sample may be carry-over from other donors' samples. Each CDR3 is given with its conserved first and last residue. A D gene is named only where the DNA matches it firmly.

cdr3_nt	cdr3_aa	d_call	v_call	j_call
TGTGCCAGCTCACCACCGGGGGTAGAAAAACTGTTTTTT	CASSPPGVEKLFF	.	TRBV18	TRBJ1-4
TGTGCCAGCAGCTTATTGTTAATAGGGGCCTCTGGAAACACCATATATTTT	CASSLLLIGASGNTIYF	.	TRBV7-9	TRBJ1-3
TGTGCCAGCAGTCGGACTAGCGGAGGTGAGCAGTTCTTC	CASSRTSGGEQFF	TRBD2	TRBV6-5	TRBJ2-1
TGTGCCAGCAGCTTGAATGTAGTAGAGACCCAGTACTTC	CASSLNVVETQYF	.	TRBV7-6	TRBJ2-5
TGTGCCAGCAGCTCCGGGACACGCCGGGGCGAGCAGTACTTC	CASSSGTRRGEQYF	.	TRBV11-2	TRBJ2-7
TGTGCCAGCACGCGACTAGGGCCGCAAGAGACCCAGTACTTC	CASTRLGPQETQYF	.	TRBV2	TRBJ2-5
TGTGCCAGCAGCTTTATGGCAGGCTCCTACAATGAGCAGTTCTTC	CASSFMAGSYNEQFF	.	TRBV7-9	TRBJ2-1
TGTGCCAGCAGCAGCTACCAGTTCGATACGCAGTATTTT	CASSSYQFDTQYF	.	TRBV4-2	TRBJ2-3
TGTGCCAGCAGACTAGCGGTAGGGTCCTACAATGAGCAGTTCTTC	CASRLAVGSYNEQFF	TRBD2	TRBV25-1	TRBJ2-1
TGTGCCAGCAGTTTTAAGTGGCCAAGCAATCAGCCCCAGCATTTT	CASSFKWPSNQPQHF	.	TRBV28	TRBJ1-5
TGTGCCAGCAGCTTAGGAGCCCGGGGGAGCGAGCAGTACTTC	CASSLGARGSEQYF	.	TRBV7-3	TRBJ2-7
TGTGCCACCCTTACTAGCGGGAGGGGTAGCTCCTACGAGCAGTACTTC	CATLTSGRGSSYEQYF	TRBD2	TRBV28	TRBJ2-7
TGTGCCAGCAGCTCGGGACCCAGCTCTGGGGCCAACGTCCTGACTTTC	CASSSGPSSGANVLTF	.	TRBV7-8	TRBJ2-6